The sequence of this T cell receptor (beta chain) was determined in a study of neurological immune-mediated disorders. Germline CDR1 reads SGHKS; CDR2 reads YYEKEE (reference sequence). There are 17 residues in the CDR3. Losses at the gene ends were 4 bases for V and 0 bases for J; bases not matched to a gene: 10. The authors produced cDNA by 5'RACE using 10-nucleotide random UMIs. From the 5' RACE reads, TCRdb called clonotypes with MiXCR, one entry per CDR3 protein. This table has about 46,000 distinct CDR3 sequences, roughly 4% appearing once. This clonotype appeared many times. Its cognate antigen is unknown. Study outcomes and limitations: While HTLV-1-associated myelopathy showed the greatest TCR clonal expansion, multiple sclerosis showed the least, falling below healthy controls. Among expanded clones, no CDR3 amino acid sequences were shared across subjects, a pattern suggesting private repertoires in all groups.

Material: PBMCs. The sequence came from a woman aged 55-69 years with multiple sclerosis. The chain combines TRBV5-5 with TRBJ2-4, with 7 bases lining up with TRBD2. CDR3 nucleotide sequence: TGTGCCAGCAGCGCTCCTAGCGGAGGCCTAGCCAAAAACATTCAGTACTTC. It codes for CASSAPSGGLAKNIQYF.